This T cell receptor beta chain originates from a study of T-cell reconstitution after alpha-beta-depleted transplantation in children (dated by TCRdb to 2016 to 2018). In the study overall: T-cell immune reconstitution after TCRalphabeta/CD19-depleted allogeneic hematopoietic cell transplantation in children was quantitatively tracked in the study by means of TCR repertoire profiling.

This clonotype was seen many times. This receptor's antigen is unknown. Per-nucleotide qualities are absent, and no much larger clonotype sits a single base away. Libraries were constructed by PCR. Sequencer: Illumina HiSeq 2500. To normalize quantification of the TCRbeta repertoire, the TCR libraries were built with molecular barcoding that relied on unique molecular identifiers. TCRdb applied fastp at Q25 and MiXCR to the public reads, then kept only in-frame beta chains. When rows share a CDR3 protein, they turn into one entry using the most common DNA and genes. The sample yields 200,000 to 300,000 distinct CDR3 sequences; approximately 12% were counted once. The ten biggest clones cover roughly 2.6% of the sample. Sequencing used PBMCs from the stem cell graft donor, obtained from the stem cell graft. This receptor was taken from a human donor who donated a stem cell graft to a child with acute lymphoblastic leukemia.

This receptor has the CDR3 CASSFLSGDEQFF. The sequenced DNA is TGCGCCAGCAGCTTCCTCAGCGGGGATGAGCAGTTCTTC. The chain links TRBV10-1 with TRBJ2-1; 7 middle bases align to TRBD2. Germline trimming amounts to 6 bases on V and 8 bases on J, with 7 as the count of junction bases outside the gene matches. Looking up the germline V gene (reference sequence) yields CDR1 WNHNN and CDR2 SYGVQD. Including cysteine and phenylalanine, the CDR3 has 13 amino acids. This entry keeps only the CDR3 DNA: 39 bases, framed from base 1.